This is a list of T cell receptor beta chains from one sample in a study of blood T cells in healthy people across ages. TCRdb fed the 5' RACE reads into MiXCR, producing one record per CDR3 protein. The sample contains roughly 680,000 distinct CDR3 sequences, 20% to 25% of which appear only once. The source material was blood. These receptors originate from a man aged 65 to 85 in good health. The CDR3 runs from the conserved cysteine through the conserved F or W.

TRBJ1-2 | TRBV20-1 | CSAQPDTNYGYTF
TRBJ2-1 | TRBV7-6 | CASSLAKGGMSSYNEQFF
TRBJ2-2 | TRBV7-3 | CAPSFSSGRGLNTGELFF
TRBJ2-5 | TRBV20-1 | CSAPQLAPLTQYF
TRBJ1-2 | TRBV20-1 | CSAPDTFYGYTF
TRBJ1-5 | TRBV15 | CATSRDFISNQPQHF
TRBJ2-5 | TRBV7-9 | CASRYTGGEETQYF
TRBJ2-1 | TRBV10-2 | CASSESSQYNEQFF
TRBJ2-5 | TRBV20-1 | CSARSGLAGEETQYF
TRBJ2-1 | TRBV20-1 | CSAATSGSKSRNEQFF
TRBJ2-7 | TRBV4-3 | CASSQFDGYEQYF
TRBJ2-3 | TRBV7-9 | CASSPGLAIPRADTQYF
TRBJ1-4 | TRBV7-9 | CASSPLQGAGNEKLFF
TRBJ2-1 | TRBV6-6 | CASSYSPNEQFF
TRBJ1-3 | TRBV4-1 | CASSQGRAGNTIYF
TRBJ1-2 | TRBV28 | CASSLSGGEGYTF
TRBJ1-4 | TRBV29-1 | CSVGGGALNEKLFF
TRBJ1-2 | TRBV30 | CAWSVISPRVKNGYTF
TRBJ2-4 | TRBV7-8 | CASSLGATKNIQYF
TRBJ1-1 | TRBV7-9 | CASSRGGAGRHTEAFF
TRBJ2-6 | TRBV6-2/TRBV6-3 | CASDIIGRTGANVLTF
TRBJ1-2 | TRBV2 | CASNYPTGHGYTF
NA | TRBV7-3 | CASSLTGGPWGNEQFF
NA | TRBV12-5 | CASGLVQGSGRINEQFF
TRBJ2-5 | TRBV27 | CASSLTSGRQETQYF
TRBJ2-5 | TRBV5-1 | CASSHGIPQETQYF
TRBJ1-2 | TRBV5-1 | CASSLVENYGYTF
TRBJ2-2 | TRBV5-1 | CASSLKPSGDTGELFF
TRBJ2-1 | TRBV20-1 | CSASVHNEQFF
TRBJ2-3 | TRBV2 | CASTLDRGADTQYF
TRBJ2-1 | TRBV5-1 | CASSFLGASSYNEQFF
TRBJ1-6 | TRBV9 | CASSQGQGPGSYNSPLHF
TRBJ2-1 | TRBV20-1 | CSARGGVAAHNEQFF
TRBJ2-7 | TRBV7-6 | CASSRTSGKAYEQYF
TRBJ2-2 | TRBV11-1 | CASSSRDRGPNTGELFF
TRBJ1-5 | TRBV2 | CASSEAGASNQPQHF
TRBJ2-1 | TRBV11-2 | CASSLVWNIGPGNEQFF
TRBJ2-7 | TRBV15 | CATSPLAGSTSYEQYF
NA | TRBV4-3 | CASSQPETLTFPYNEQFF
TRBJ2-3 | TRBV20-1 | CSARDRVSLSDTQYF
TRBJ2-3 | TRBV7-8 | CASSASVGVLDTQYF
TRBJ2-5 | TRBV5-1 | CASSLNLAGGHQETQYF
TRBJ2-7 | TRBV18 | CASSQFSGLAYEQYF
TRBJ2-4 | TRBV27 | CTSTGTVKNIQYF
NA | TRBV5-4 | CASSPGASTQHLNEQFF
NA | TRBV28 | CASSLAGGRPYNEQFF
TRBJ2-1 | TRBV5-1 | CATSRESSYNEQFF
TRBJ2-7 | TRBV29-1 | CSSFSGQAYEQYF
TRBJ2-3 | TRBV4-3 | CASSSRDRVDTDTQYF